This T cell receptor (beta chain) came from a study of shared clonotypes between healthy human individuals. Naivety among CD8 cells was defined by CD45RO negativity and positive CCR7 selection, thereby excluding terminally differentiated effector memory CD45RA+ cells. Each subset's genomic DNA was split evenly across several immunoSEQ plates. Clones were read by immunoSEQ multiplex PCR, and TCRdb kept only the in-frame ones, dropping some. The sample holds roughly 850,000 clones, roughly 96% seen once. The CDR3 extends over 14 amino acids. Germline CDR1 reads MDHEN; CDR2 reads SYDVKM. Trimming took 2 bases from V and 6 from J; bases not matched to a gene: 6.

The chain is built from TRBV28 and TRBJ1-2, with 7 bases identical to TRBD1. Sequenced material: naive CD8+ T cells sorted from blood. This TCR derives from a man younger than 45 in good health. CDR3 residues: CASSLTYGQDGYTF. CDR3 in DNA: TGTGCCAGCAGTTTAACCTACGGACAGGATGGCTACACCTTC.